Listed below are T cell receptor beta chains from one sample, sequenced in a study of Graves' ophthalmopathy and Graves' hyperthyroidism. From the multiplex PCR reads, TCRdb called clonotypes with MiXCR, one entry per CDR3 protein. Here the sample spans fewer than 350,000 distinct CDR3 sequences, 17% being singletons. The specimen was peripheral blood. Receptor source: an adult man with Graves' ophthalmopathy. Each CDR3 is given with its conserved first and last residue. The order of the fields is CDR3 DNA, CDR3 protein, clone size, V gene, D gene, J gene. A D gene is named only where the DNA matches it firmly. Clone size is not always given. Where it is, it says once, few, many or a class for expanded clones.

cdr3_nt: TGTGCCACCCTATGGGACGAGCAGTACTTC; cdr3_aa: CATLWDEQYF; clone_size: many; v_call: TRBV25-1; d_call: NA; j_call: TRBJ2-7
cdr3_nt: TGTGCCAGCAGTTACGGACAGACAGAAGCTTTCTTT; cdr3_aa: CASSYGQTEAFF; clone_size: many; v_call: TRBV7-9; d_call: NA; j_call: TRBJ1-1
cdr3_nt: TGTGCCAGCAGAGTCAGAAAGAATAATTCACCCCTCCACTTT; cdr3_aa: CASRVRKNNSPLHF; clone_size: many; v_call: TRBV12-3/TRBV12-4; d_call: NA; j_call: TRBJ1-6
cdr3_nt: TGTGCCAGCAGTTACTCGAGACAGGGATTTGGAAACACCATATATTTT; cdr3_aa: CASSYSRQGFGNTIYF; clone_size: NA; v_call: TRBV6-5; d_call: TRBD1; j_call: TRBJ1-3
cdr3_nt: TGTGCCAGCAGTCCCGGATCCCTCCCGGACGACGAGCAGTACTTC; cdr3_aa: CASSPGSLPDDEQYF; clone_size: many; v_call: TRBV6-2/TRBV6-3; d_call: NA; j_call: TRBJ2-7
cdr3_nt: TGCAGTTCTACGGGGGCCTATGGCACCGGGGAGCTGTTTTTT; cdr3_aa: CSSTGAYGTGELFF; clone_size: many; v_call: TRBV20-1; d_call: NA; j_call: TRBJ2-2
cdr3_nt: TGTGCCAGCAGTTACACACAGGGTCCAAAGACCCAGTACTTC; cdr3_aa: CASSYTQGPKTQYF; clone_size: many; v_call: TRBV6-5; d_call: NA; j_call: TRBJ2-5
cdr3_nt: TGTGCCAGCAGTTACAACGGTGCCGTTAACTATGGCTACACCTTC; cdr3_aa: CASSYNGAVNYGYTF; clone_size: many; v_call: TRBV12-3/TRBV12-4; d_call: NA; j_call: TRBJ1-2
cdr3_nt: TGCAGTGCTAGCCGGGGGACATACACCGGGGAGCTGTTTTTT; cdr3_aa: CSASRGTYTGELFF; clone_size: many; v_call: TRBV20-1; d_call: NA; j_call: TRBJ2-2
cdr3_nt: TGCAGTGCTAAAGGACTAGCGGTCTCGGGGCTTTACGAGCAGTACTTC; cdr3_aa: CSAKGLAVSGLYEQYF; clone_size: many; v_call: TRBV20-1; d_call: TRBD2; j_call: TRBJ2-7
cdr3_nt: TGTGCCAGCAGTTACTCGAGGGTAGCTAACTATGGCTACACCTTC; cdr3_aa: CASSYSRVANYGYTF; clone_size: many; v_call: TRBV6-5; d_call: NA; j_call: TRBJ1-2
cdr3_nt: TGTGCCAGCAGCCAAGAGTCAGGGAGCTCCTACGAGCAGTACTTC; cdr3_aa: CASSQESGSSYEQYF; clone_size: many; v_call: TRBV4-2; d_call: NA; j_call: TRBJ2-7
cdr3_nt: TGCAGTGCCCCGACTTACGACACAGATACGCAGTATTTT; cdr3_aa: CSAPTYDTDTQYF; clone_size: many; v_call: TRBV20-1; d_call: NA; j_call: TRBJ2-3
cdr3_nt: TGTGCCACCAGTGATTCAAGGACGGGGAACACTGAAGCTTTCTTT; cdr3_aa: CATSDSRTGNTEAFF; clone_size: many; v_call: TRBV24-1; d_call: NA; j_call: TRBJ1-1
cdr3_nt: TGTGCCAGCAGCTTCAGAACTAGGGGCGACATTCAGTACTTC; cdr3_aa: CASSFRTRGDIQYF; clone_size: many; v_call: TRBV7-2; d_call: NA; j_call: TRBJ2-4
cdr3_nt: TGTGCCAGCAGGGGGGACACCAGCAATCAGCCCCAGCATTTT; cdr3_aa: CASRGDTSNQPQHF; clone_size: many; v_call: TRBV2; d_call: NA; j_call: TRBJ1-5
cdr3_nt: TGTGCCAGTAGCGCCGGGACAGGAGGGATTGGGACTGAAGCTTTCTTT; cdr3_aa: CASSAGTGGIGTEAFF; clone_size: NA; v_call: TRBV19; d_call: TRBD1; j_call: TRBJ1-1
cdr3_nt: TGTGCCAGCACGGACAGGGACACCAATCAGCCCCAGCATTTT; cdr3_aa: CASTDRDTNQPQHF; clone_size: many; v_call: TRBV6-5; d_call: TRBD1; j_call: TRBJ1-5
cdr3_nt: TGTGCCACCAGTGGATACAGGGAAGAGACCCAGTACTTC; cdr3_aa: CATSGYREETQYF; clone_size: many; v_call: TRBV24-1; d_call: NA; j_call: TRBJ2-5
cdr3_nt: TGCGCCAGCAGCCAAGGACGGGTGAATCAGCCCCAGCATTTT; cdr3_aa: CASSQGRVNQPQHF; clone_size: many; v_call: TRBV4-1; d_call: NA; j_call: TRBJ1-5
cdr3_nt: TGTGCCACCAGTACCCGTCGTAGCTTCCAAGAGACCCAGTACTTC; cdr3_aa: CATSTRRSFQETQYF; clone_size: NA; v_call: TRBV15; d_call: NA; j_call: TRBJ2-5
cdr3_nt: TGTGCCAGCAGTCACCGGGACAGGGGTTATGGCTACACCTTC; cdr3_aa: CASSHRDRGYGYTF; clone_size: many; v_call: TRBV12-3/TRBV12-4; d_call: TRBD1; j_call: TRBJ1-2